The present T cell receptor (beta chain) was sequenced within a study of graft-versus-host responses after intestinal transplantation. Overall study results and limits: Allograft graft-versus-host to host-versus-graft clonal ratios ran high in patients with graft-donor T cell macrochimerism. Association was observed between peak circulating GvH clone levels and early post-transplant HvG declines.

Profiling relied on immunoSEQ multiplex PCR, and the TCRdb table lists in-frame clones only, not all of them. Of roughly 85,000 clones listed, more than 85% were seen once; the top ten hold about 7.3%. The V and J ends lost 6 bases and 6 bases respectively, with 5 bases between them. CDR3 length: 11 amino acids. Germline CDR1 MNHNS, CDR2 SASEGT. As for this clone: Its matching antigen is unknown.

The clonotype comes from a human donor who was the organ donor for an intestinal transplant. Specimen: unstimulated CD8+ T cells sorted from spleen or lymph node cells, collected before transplant. V is TRBV6-1 and J is TRBJ2-2; TRBD2 is a possible D gene (5 bases). Written as DNA, the CDR3 is TGTGCCAGCAGCGGGGCCGGGGAGCTGTTTTTT. Encoded protein: CASSGAGELFF.